This T cell receptor beta chain emerged from a study of chemoradiotherapy in HPV16-positive cancers. Germline CDR1 and CDR2: SNHLY and FYNNEI. The CDR3 runs 13 residues. The trim removed 3 bases at V and 5 bases at J, leaving 3 bases unmatched. For this clone: Its antigen remains unknown.

Profiled with immunoSEQ multiplex PCR; TCRdb holds only in-frame clones, not every one. This sample has 20,000 to 25,000 clones; approximately 90% occur once, and the top ten carry just under 6%. Over chemoradiotherapy, repertoires were sampled more than once. Findings and caveats of the study: Non-HPV-specific T cells did not expand in tumors during treatment, whereas candidate HPV-specific clones and E7-related motifs did.

Sequenced here: blood, sampled from a patient who underwent chemoradiotherapy. The TCR comes from a human donor with HPV-associated anogenital cancer. The chain couples TRBV2 to TRBJ1-1; TRBD1 aligns across 7 bases. The CDR3, as DNA: TGTGCCAGCAGTGAGACAGGGAAGACTGAAGCTTTCTTT. Translating gives CASSETGKTEAFF.